Included here is one T cell receptor beta chain sequence, with context. This sample was taken from a study of T cell responses to AZD1222 COVID-19 vaccine. This CDR3 comprises 15 residues. V was cut by 0 bases and J by 8 bases, with 17 bases left in between. The germline gives CDR1 SGHDT, CDR2 YYEEEE. The repertoire was sequenced with immunoSEQ multiplex PCR; TCRdb's copy has only in-frame clones and lacks some. Among about 130,000 clones, 90% to 95% were seen once, and the ten largest hold about 3%. The rearrangement uses TRBV5-6 and TRBJ1-2, with D maybe TRBD1 (6 bases). The source is an adult in good health. The specimen comprised peripheral blood, sampled on day 0 of AZD1222 vaccination. CDR3 nucleotide sequence: TGTGCCAGCAGCTTGGCCCCTACAGGGCTCGAAGGCTACACCTTC. Translation gives CASSLAPTGLEGYTF.